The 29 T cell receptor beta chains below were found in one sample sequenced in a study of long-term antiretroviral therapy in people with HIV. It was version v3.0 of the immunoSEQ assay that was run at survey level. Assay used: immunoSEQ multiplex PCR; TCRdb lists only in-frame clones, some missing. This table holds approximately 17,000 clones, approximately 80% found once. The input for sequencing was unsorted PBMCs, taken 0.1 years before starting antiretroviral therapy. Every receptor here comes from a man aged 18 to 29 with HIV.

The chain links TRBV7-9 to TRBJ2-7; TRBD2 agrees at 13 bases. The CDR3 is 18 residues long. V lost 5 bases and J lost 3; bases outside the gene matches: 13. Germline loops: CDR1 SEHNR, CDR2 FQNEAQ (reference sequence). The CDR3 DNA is TGTGCCAGCAGCCTCCCGCGACTAGCGGGGGGCAACCTCTACGAGCAGTACTTC. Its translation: CASSLPRLAGGNLYEQYF.

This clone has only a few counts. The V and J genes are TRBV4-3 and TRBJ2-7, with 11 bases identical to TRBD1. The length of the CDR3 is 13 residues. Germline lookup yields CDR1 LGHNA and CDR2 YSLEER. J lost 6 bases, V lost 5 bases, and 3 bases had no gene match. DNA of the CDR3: TGCGCCAGCAGCGAGGGGACAGGGGGCGAGCAGTACTTC. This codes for CASSEGTGGEQYF.

The CDR3 sequence: CASSRQGYGYTF. In DNA form, the CDR3 reads TGTGCCAGCAGCCGACAGGGTTATGGCTACACCTTC. The chain uses TRBV2 and TRBJ1-2; 7 bases map to TRBD1. This CDR3 contains 12 residues. Germline loops: CDR1 SNHLY, CDR2 FYNNEI. Trimming cost V 6 bases and J 5 bases; bases outside gene matches: 3. Using reference TRBV2 and TRBJ1-2 for the parts outside the CDR3, the full variable domain is EPEVTQTPSHQVTQMGQEVILRCVPISNHLYFYWYRQILGQKVEFLVSFYNNEISEKSEIFDDQFSVERPDGSNFTLKIRSTKLEDSAMYFCASSRQGYGYTFGSGTRLTVV.

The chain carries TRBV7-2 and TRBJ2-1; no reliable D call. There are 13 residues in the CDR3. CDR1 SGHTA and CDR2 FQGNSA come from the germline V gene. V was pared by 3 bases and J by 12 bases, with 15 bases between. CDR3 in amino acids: CASSFATAQGQFF. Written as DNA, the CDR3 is TGTGCCAGCAGCTTCGCGACTGCCCAAGGGCAGTTCTTC. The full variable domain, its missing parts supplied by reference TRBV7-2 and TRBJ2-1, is GAGVSQSPSNKVTEKGKDVELRCDPISGHTALYWYRQSLGQGLEFLIYFQGNSAPDKSGLPSDRFSAERTGGSVSTLTIQRTQQEDSAVYLCASSFATAQGQFFGPGTRLTVL.

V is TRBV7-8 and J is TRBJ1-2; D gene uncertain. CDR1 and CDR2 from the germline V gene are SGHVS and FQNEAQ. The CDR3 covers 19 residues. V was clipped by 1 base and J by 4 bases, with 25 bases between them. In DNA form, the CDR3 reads TGTGCCAGCAGCTTAGGGGTTGATATGACCCACCAAGTCAGCTATGGCTACACCTTC. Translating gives CASSLGVDMTHQVSYGYTF.

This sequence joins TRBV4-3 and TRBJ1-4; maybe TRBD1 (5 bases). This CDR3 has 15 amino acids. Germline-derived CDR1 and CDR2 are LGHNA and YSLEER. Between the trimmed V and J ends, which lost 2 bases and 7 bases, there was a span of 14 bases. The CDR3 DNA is TGCGCCAGCAGCCAAACAGGACCCGGTGGTGAAAAACTGTTTTTT. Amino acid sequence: CASSQTGPGGEKLFF.

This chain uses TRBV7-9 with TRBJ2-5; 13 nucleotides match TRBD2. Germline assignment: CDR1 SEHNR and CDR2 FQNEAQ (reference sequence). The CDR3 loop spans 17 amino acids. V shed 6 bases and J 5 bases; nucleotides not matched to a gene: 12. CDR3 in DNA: TGTGCCAGCAGGGCTCCGGGACTAGCGGGGCTAGGGGAGACCCAGTACTTC. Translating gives CASRAPGLAGLGETQYF.

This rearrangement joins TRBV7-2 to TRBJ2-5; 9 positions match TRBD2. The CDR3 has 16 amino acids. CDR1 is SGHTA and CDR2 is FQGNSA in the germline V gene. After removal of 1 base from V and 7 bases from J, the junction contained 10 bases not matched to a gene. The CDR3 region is CASSLVSLREGGTQYF. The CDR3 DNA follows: TGTGCCAGCAGCTTAGTTTCATTGCGGGAGGGGGGGACCCAGTACTTC. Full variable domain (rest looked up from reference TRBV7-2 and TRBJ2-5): GAGVSQSPSNKVTEKGKDVELRCDPISGHTALYWYRQSLGQGLEFLIYFQGNSAPDKSGLPSDRFSAERTGGSVSTLTIQRTQQEDSAVYLCASSLVSLREGGTQYFGPGTRLLVL.

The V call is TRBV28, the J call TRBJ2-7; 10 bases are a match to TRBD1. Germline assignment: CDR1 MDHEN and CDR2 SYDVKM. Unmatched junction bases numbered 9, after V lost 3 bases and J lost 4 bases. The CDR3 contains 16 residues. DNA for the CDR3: TGTGCCAGCAGTTTCATGGACAGGGGGAATTTTTACGAGCAGTACTTC. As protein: CASSFMDRGNFYEQYF.

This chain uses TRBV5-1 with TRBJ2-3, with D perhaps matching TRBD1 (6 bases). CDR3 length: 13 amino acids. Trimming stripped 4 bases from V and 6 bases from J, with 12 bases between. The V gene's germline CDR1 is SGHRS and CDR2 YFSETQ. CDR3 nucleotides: TGCGCCAGCAGCCGGACAGTGAGGGATACGCAGTATTTT. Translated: CASSRTVRDTQYF.

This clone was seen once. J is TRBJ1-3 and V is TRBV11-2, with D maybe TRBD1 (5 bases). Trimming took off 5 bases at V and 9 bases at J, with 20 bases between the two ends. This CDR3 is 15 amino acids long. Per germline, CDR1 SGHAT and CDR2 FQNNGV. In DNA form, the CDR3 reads TGTGCCAGCAGCCCAGGATTGGGGGTACCCGGCACCATATATTTT. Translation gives CASSPGLGVPGTIYF.

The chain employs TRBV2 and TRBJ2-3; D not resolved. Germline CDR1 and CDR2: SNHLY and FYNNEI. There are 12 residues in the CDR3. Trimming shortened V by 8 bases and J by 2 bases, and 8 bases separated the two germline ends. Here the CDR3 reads CASPSATDTQYF. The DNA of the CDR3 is TGTGCCAGCCCCTCGGCCACAGATACGCAGTATTTT.

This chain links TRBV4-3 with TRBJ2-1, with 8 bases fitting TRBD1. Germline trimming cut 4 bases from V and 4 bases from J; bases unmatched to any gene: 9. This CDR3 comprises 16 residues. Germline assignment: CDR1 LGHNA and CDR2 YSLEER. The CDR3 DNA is TGCGCCAGCAGCCGTAAAGGACAGGGATTGTACAATGAGCAGTTCTTC. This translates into CASSRKGQGLYNEQFF.

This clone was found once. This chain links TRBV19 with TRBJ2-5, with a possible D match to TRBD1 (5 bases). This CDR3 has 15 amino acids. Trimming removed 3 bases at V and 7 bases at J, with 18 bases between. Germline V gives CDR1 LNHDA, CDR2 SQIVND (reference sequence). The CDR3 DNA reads TGTGCCAGTAGTATTGGAAACAATAAAAGGGGGACCCAGTACTTC. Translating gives CASSIGNNKRGTQYF.

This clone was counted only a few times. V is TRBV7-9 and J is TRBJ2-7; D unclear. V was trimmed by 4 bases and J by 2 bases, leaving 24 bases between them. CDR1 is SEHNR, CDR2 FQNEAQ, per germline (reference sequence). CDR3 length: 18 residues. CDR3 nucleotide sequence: TGTGCCAGCAGCTGGAAGGTGGCAGCGCCTGAAGACCCCTACGAGCAGTACTTC. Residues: CASSWKVAAPEDPYEQYF.

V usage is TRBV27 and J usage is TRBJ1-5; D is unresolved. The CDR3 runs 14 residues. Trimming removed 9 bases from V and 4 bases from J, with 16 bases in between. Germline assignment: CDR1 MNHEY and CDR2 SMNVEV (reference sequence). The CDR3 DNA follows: TGTGCCAGAACGGACTTCCTAAAAAATCAGCCCCAGCATTTT. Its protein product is CARTDFLKNQPQHF.

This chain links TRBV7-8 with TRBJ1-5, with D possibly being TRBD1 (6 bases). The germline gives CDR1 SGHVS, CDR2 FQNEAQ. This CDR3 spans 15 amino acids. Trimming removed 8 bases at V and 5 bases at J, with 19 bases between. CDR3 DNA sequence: TGTGCCAGCGGACCTCAGGGGCGCAGTGATCAGCCCCAGCATTTT. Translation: CASGPQGRSDQPQHF.

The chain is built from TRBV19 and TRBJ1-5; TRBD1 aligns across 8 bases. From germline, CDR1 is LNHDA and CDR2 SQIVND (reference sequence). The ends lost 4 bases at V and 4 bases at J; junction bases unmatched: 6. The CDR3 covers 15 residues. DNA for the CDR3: TGTGCCAGTAGTACCTGGACAGGGCTGAATCAGCCCCAGCATTTT. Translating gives CASSTWTGLNQPQHF.

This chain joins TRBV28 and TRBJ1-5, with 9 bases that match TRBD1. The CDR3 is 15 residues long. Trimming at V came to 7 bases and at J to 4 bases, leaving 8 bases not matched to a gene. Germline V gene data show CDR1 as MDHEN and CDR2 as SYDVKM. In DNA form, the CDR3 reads TGTGCCAGCACCTACGGGACAGGGTTTAATCAGCCCCAGCATTTT. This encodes CASTYGTGFNQPQHF.

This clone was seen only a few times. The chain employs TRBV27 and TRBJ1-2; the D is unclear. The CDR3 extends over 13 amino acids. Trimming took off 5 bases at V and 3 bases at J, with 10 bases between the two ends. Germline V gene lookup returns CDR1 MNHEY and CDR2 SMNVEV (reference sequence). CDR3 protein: CASSPTKDYGYTF. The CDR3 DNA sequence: TGTGCCAGCAGTCCTACGAAGGACTATGGCTACACCTTC.

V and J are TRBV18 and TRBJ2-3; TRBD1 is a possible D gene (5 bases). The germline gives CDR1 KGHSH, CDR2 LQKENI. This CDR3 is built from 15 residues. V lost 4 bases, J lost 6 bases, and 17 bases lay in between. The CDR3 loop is CASSLRQSPQDTQYF. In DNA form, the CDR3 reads TGTGCCAGCTCACTCCGACAGTCCCCTCAGGATACGCAGTATTTT.

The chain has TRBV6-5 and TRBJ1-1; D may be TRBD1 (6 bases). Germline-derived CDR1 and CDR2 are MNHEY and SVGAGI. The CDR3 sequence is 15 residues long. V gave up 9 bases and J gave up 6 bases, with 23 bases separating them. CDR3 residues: CASKILRDIGAEAFF. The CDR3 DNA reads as TGTGCCAGTAAAATCCTCCGGGACATAGGCGCTGAAGCTTTCTTT.

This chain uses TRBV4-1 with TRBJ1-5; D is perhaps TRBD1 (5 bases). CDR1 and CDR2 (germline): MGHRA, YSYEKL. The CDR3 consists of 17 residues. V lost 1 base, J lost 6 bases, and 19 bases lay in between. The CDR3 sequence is CASSQVAGNDVPQPQHF. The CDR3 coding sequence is TGCGCCAGCAGCCAAGTGGCAGGGAACGATGTTCCTCAGCCCCAGCATTTT.

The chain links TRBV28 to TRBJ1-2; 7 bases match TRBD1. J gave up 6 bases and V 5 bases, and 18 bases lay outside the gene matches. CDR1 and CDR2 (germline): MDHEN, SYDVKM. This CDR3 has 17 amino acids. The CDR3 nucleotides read TGTGCCAGCAGTCTTCCGGGACAGCCTACGTTAGGAGATGGCTACACCTTC. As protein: CASSLPGQPTLGDGYTF.

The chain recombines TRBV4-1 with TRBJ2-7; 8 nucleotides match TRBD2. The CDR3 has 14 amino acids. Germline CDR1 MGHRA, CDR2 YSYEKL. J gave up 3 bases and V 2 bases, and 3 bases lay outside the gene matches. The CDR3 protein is CASSQISGNYEQYF. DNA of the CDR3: TGCGCCAGCAGCCAAATTAGCGGGAACTACGAGCAGTACTTC.

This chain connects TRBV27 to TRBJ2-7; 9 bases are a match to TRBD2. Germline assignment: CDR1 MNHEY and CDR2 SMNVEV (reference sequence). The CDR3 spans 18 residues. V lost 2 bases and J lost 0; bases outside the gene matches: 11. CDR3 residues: CASSLRTGLAGVSYEQYF. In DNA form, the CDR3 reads TGTGCCAGCAGTTTACGTACGGGATTAGCGGGAGTCTCCTACGAGCAGTACTTC.

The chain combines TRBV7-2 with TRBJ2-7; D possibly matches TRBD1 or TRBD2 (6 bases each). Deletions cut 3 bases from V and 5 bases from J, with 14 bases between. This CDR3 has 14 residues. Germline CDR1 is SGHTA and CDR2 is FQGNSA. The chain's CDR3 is CASSFWGATNEQYF. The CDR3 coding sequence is TGTGCCAGCAGCTTCTGGGGGGCGACGAACGAGCAGTACTTC.

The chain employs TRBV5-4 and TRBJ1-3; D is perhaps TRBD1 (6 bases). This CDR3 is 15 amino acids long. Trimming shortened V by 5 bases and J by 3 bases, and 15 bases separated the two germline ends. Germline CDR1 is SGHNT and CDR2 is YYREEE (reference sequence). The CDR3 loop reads CASSSTGYFGNTIYF. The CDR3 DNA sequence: TGTGCCAGCAGTTCCACAGGGTATTTTGGAAACACCATATATTTT.

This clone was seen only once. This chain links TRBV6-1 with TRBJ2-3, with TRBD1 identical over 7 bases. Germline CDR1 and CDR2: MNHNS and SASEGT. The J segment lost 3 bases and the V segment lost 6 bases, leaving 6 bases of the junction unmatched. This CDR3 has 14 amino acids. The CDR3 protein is CASSVRQGTDTQYF. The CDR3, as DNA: TGTGCCAGCAGCGTTAGACAGGGAACAGATACGCAGTATTTT.